The 5 T cell receptor beta chains listed next were all sequenced from one sample in a study of T cells in Graves' hyperthyroidism and ophthalmopathy. Amplified TCR beta CDR3 regions derived from RNA transcripts. HTBI primers were employed in a first-round RT-PCR of the TCR CDR3. Using its own MiXCR run on the multiplex PCR reads, TCRdb lists one record per CDR3 protein. The sample has approximately 330,000 distinct CDR3 sequences; roughly 21% are singletons. Sequencing was carried out using blood. The origin of the receptors is a woman aged 45-60 years with Graves' hyperthyroidism.

This clonotype was counted ten times or more. The rearrangement links TRBV28 to TRBJ1-3; no clear D. Germline V gene data show CDR1 as MDHEN and CDR2 as SYDVKM. This CDR3 comprises 14 residues. Trimming left V 5 bases short and J 0 bases short, with 8 bases between. CDR3 loop: CASSDSFSGNTIYF. CDR3 sequence (DNA): TGTGCCAGCAGTGACTCGTTCTCTGGAAACACCATATATTTT.

In this sample, this clonotype turned up many times. V and J are TRBV30 and TRBJ2-5, with D maybe TRBD1 (6 bases). The CDR3 loop spans 12 amino acids. Germline CDR1 GTSNPN, CDR2 SVGIG (reference sequence). V was trimmed by 0 bases and J by 4 bases, leaving 6 bases between them. The CDR3: CAWSVGGETQYF. The CDR3 DNA is TGTGCCTGGAGTGTAGGGGGAGAGACCCAGTACTTC.

The DNA of the CDR3 is TGCAGTGCGGCCCCGGTGACAACTGGAAACACCATATATTTT. Translation: CSAAPVTTGNTIYF. V is TRBV20-1 and J is TRBJ1-3, with no clear D. V shed 6 bases and J shed 2 bases, with 14 bases lying between them. CDR3 length equals 14 residues. CDR1 and CDR2 from the germline V gene are DFQATT and SNEGSKA (reference sequence).

The table lists this clonotype with a few counts. The chain combines TRBV7-2 with TRBJ2-1; D remains unclear. The germline V gene encodes CDR1 SGHTA and CDR2 FQGNSA. The CDR3 has 15 amino acids. Between the trimmed V and J ends, which lost 0 bases and 2 bases, there was a span of 8 bases. The CDR3 reads CASSLAYGAYNEQFF. In DNA, the CDR3 is TGTGCCAGCAGCTTAGCCTATGGGGCCTACAATGAGCAGTTCTTC.

The rearrangement uses TRBV19 and TRBJ2-1; possibly TRBD2 for D (5 bases). The CDR3 extends over 17 amino acids. V was clipped by 2 bases and J by 6 bases, with 20 bases between them. The germline V gene encodes CDR1 LNHDA and CDR2 SQIVND (reference sequence). CDR3 sequence reads: CASSIFLWAGQCNEQFF. The DNA for the CDR3 is TGTGCCAGTAGTATATTTCTCTGGGCGGGTCAATGCAATGAGCAGTTCTTC.